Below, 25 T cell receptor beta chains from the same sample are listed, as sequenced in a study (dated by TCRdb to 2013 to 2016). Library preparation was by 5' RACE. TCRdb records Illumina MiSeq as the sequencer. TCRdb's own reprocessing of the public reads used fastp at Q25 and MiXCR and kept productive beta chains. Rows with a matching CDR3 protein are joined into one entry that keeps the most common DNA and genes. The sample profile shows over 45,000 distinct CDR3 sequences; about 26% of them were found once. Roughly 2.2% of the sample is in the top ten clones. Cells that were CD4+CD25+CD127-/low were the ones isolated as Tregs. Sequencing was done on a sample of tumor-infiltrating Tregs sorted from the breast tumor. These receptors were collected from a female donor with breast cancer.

The CDR3 protein is CATTKGPSTEAFF. The DNA for the CDR3 is TGTGCCACCACAAAGGGCCCTTCCACTGAAGCTTTCTTT. V gene TRBV15 combines with J gene TRBJ1-1; no reliable D call. The CDR3 totals 13 residues. CDR1 is LNHNV and CDR2 is YYDKDF in the germline V gene (reference sequence). Trimming took 7 bases from V and 4 from J, leaving 13 bases between them.

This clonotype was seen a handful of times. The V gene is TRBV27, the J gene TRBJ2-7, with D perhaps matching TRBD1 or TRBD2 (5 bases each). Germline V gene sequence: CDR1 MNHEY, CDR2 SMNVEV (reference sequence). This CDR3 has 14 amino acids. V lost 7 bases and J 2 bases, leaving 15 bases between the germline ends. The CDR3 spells CASKAGTTTYEQYF. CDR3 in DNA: TGTGCCAGCAAAGCCGGGACGACTACCTACGAGCAGTACTTC.

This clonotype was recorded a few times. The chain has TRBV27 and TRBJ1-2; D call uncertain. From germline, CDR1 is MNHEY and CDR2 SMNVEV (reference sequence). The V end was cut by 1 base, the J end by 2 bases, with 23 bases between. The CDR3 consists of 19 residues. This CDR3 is CASSLLFSDSSKRNYGYTF. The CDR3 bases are TGTGCCAGCAGTTTATTGTTTTCGGACTCCTCAAAAAGAAACTATGGCTACACCTTC.

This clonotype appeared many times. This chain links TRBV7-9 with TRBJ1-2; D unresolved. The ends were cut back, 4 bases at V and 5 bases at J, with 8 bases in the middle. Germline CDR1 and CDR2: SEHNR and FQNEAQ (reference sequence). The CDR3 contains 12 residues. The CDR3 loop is CASSSLDYGYTF. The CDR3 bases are TGTGCCAGCAGCTCGTTAGATTATGGCTACACCTTC.

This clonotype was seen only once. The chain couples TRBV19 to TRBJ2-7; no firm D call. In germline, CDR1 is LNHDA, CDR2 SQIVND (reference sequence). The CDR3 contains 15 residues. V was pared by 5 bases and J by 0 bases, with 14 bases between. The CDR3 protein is CASSPRRASSYEQYF. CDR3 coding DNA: TGTGCCAGTAGTCCCCGCCGGGCTAGCTCCTACGAGCAGTACTTC. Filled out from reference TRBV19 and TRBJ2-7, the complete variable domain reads DGGITQSPKYLFRKEGQNVTLSCEQNLNHDAMYWYRQDPGQGLRLIYYSQIVNDFQKGDIAEGYSVSREKKESFPLTVTSAQKNPTAFYLCASSPRRASSYEQYFGPGTRLTVT.

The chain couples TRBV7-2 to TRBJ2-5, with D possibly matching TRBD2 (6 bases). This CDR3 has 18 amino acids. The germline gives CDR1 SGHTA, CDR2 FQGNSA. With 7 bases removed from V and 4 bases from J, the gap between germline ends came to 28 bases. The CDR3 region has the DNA TGTGCCAGCACCTCTCCGCAGTTACTAGCCACCCTTGGAGAGACCCAGTACTTC. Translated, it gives CASTSPQLLATLGETQYF.

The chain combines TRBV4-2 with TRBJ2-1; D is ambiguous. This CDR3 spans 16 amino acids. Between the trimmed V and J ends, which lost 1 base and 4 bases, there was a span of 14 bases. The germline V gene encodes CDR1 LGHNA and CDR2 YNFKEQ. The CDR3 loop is CASSQGSSGKYNEQFF. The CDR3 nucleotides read TGTGCCAGCAGCCAAGGATCGAGTGGTAAATACAATGAGCAGTTCTTC.

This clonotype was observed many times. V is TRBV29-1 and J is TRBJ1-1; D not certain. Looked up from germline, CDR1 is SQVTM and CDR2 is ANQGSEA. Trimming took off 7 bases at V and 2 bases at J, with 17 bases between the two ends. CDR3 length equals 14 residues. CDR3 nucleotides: TGCAGCGCCGGACGGTCAAAGAGAAACACTGAAGCTTTCTTT. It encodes CSAGRSKRNTEAFF.

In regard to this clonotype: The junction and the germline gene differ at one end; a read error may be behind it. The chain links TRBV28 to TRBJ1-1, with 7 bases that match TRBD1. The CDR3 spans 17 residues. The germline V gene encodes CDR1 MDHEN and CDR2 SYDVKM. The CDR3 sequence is CVSSSHAGDSPNTEAFF. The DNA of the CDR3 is TGTGTCAGCAGTTCCCACGCCGGGGACAGCCCGAACACTGAAGCTTTCTTT.

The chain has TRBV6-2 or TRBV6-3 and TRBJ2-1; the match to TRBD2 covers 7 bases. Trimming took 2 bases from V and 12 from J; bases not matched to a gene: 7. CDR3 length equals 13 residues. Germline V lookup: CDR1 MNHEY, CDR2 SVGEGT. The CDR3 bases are TGTGCCAGCAGTTACCTCGGGGGGAGAAGGCAGTTCTTC. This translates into CASSYLGGRRQFF.

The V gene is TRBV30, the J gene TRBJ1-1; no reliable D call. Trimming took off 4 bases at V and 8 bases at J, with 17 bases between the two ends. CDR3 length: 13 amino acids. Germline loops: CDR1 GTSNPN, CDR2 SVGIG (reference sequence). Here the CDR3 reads CAWMRVAPGEAFF. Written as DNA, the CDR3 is TGTGCCTGGATGCGTGTTGCTCCCGGAGAAGCTTTCTTT. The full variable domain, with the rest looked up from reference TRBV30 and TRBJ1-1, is SQTIHQWPATLVQPVGSPLSLECTVEGTSNPNLYWYRQAAGRGLQLLFYSVGIGQISSEVPQNLSASRPQDRQFILSSKKLLLSDSGFYLCAWMRVAPGEAFFGQGTRLTVV.

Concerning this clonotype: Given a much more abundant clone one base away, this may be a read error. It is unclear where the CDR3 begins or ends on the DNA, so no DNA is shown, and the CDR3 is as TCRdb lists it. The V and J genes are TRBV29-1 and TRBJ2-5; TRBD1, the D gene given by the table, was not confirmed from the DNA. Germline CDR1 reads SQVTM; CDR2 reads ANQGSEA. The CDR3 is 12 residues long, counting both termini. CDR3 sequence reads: CSVGTGTETQNF.

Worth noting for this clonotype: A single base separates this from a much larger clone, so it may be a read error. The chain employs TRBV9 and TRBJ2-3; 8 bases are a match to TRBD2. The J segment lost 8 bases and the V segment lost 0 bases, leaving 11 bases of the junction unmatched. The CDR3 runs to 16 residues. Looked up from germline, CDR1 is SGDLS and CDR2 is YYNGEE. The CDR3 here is CASSVGAAGGRITQYF. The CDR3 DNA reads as TGTGCCAGCAGCGTAGGAGCGGCTGGCGGGAGGATTACGCAGTATTTT.

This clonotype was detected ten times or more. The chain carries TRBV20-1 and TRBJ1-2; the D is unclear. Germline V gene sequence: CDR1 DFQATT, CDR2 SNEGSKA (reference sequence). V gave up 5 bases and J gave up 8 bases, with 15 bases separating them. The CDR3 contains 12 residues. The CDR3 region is CSASTPSRGYTF. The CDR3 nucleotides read TGCAGTGCTTCGACACCTAGCCGGGGCTACACCTTC.

This chain's CDR3 is CATSRDYTGELFF. CDR3 DNA sequence: TGTGCCACCAGCAGAGATTACACCGGGGAGCTGTTTTTT. The gene calls are TRBV15 and TRBJ2-2; D remains ambiguous. V lost 0 bases, J lost 3 bases, and 2 bases lay in between. The CDR3 runs to 13 residues. The germline V gene has CDR1 LNHNV and CDR2 YYDKDF (reference sequence).

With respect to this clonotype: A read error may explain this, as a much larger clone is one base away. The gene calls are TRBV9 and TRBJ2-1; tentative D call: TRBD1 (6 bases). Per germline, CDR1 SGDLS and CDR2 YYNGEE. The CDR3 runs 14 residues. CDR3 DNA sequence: TGTGCCAGCGGCGTACAGGGAAACTACAATGAGCAGTTCTTC. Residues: CASGVQGNYNEQFF.

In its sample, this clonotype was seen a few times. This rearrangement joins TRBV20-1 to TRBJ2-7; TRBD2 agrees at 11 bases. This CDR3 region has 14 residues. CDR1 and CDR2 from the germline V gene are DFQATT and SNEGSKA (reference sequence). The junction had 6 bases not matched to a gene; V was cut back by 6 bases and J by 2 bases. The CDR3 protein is CSANSLAGAYEQYF. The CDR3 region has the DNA TGCAGTGCAAATTCACTAGCGGGGGCCTACGAGCAGTACTTC.

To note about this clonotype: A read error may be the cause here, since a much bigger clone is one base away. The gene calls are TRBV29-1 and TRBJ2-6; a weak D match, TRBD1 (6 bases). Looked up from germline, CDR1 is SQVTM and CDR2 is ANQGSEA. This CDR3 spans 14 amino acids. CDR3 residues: CGVGLGQLSNVLTF. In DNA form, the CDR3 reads TGCGGCGTAGGGCTTGGACAGCTAAGCAACGTCCTGACTTTC.

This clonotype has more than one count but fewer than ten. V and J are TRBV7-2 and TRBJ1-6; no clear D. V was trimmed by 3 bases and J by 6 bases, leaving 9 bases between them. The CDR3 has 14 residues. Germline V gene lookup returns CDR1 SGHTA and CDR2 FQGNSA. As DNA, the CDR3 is TGTGCCAGCAGCTTGGACCGGGGTAATTCACCCCTCCACTTT. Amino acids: CASSLDRGNSPLHF.

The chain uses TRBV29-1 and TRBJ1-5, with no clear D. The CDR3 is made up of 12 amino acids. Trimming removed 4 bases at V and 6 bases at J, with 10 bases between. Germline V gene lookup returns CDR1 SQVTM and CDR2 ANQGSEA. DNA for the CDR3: TGCAGCGTTGGCACCGGGTTTCAGCCCCAGCATTTT. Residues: CSVGTGFQPQHF.

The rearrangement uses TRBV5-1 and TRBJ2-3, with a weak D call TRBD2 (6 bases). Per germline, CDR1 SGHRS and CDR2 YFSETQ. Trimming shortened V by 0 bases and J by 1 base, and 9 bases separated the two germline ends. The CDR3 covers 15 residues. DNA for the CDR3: TGCGCCAGCAGCTTGGGACTAGACGGCACAGATACGCAGTATTTT. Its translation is CASSLGLDGTDTQYF.

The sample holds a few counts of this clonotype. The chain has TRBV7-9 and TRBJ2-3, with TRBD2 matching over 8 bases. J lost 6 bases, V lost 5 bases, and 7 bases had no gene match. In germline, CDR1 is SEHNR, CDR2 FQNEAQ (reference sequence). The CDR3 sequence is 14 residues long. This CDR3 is CASSISGDADTQYF. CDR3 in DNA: TGTGCCAGCAGCATTAGCGGGGATGCCGATACGCAGTATTTT.

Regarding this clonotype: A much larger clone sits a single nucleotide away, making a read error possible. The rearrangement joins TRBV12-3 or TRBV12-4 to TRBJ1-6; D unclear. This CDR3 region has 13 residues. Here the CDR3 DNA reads TGTGCCTGCAGTTGGGGAGGTAATTCACCCCTCCACTTT. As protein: CACSWGGNSPLHF.

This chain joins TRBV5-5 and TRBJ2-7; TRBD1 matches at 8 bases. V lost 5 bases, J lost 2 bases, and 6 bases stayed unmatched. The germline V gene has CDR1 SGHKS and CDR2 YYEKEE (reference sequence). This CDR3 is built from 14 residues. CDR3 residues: CASRRTGMTYEQYF. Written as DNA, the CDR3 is TGTGCCAGCAGGAGGACAGGGATGACCTACGAGCAGTACTTC.

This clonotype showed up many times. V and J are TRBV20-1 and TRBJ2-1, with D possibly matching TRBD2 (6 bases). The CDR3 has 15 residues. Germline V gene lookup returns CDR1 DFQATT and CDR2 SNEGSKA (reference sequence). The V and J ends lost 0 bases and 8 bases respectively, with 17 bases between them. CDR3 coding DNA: TGCAGTGCTAGAGATTTTAGGTTAGCGGTACATGAGCAGTTCTTC. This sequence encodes CSARDFRLAVHEQFF.